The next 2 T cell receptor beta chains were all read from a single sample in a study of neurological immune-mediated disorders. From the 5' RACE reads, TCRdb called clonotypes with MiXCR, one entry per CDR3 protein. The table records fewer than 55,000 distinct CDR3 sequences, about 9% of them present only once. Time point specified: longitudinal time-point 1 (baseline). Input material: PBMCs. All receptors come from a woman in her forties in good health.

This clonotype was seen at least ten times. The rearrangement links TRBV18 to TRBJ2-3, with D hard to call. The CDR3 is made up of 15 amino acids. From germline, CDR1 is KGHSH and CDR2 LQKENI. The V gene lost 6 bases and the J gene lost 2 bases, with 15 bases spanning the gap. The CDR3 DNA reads TGTGCCAGCTCGCGGACGACTGGTCTCACAGATACGCAGTATTTT. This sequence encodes CASSRTTGLTDTQYF.

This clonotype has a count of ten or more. CDR3 region: CASRWSSYNEQFF. CDR3 DNA sequence: TGTGCCAGCCGTTGGAGCTCCTACAATGAGCAGTTCTTC. The chain carries TRBV5-6 and TRBJ2-1; no firm D call. With 7 bases removed from V and 0 bases from J, the gap between germline ends came to 8 bases. In germline, CDR1 is SGHDT, CDR2 YYEEEE. The CDR3 has 13 amino acids.